By share, the clone carrying this T cell receptor (beta chain) ranks as medium-sized. The antigen remains undetermined. The data are from a study of spatial heterogeneity in lung cancer. Study-wide results and limits: One measure, the expanded intratumoral alpha and beta TCR count, tracked tumor mutation counts. For tumor T cells, estimated coverage reached only approximately 7.7% (alpha) and 13% (beta).

Specified time point: sample taken at primary tumor resection. The approximately 72 donors had untreated early-stage non-small cell lung cancer. Without sorting, whole RNA was sequenced from tumor, nontumor lung or frozen PBMC. The CDR3 is 14 amino acids. Germline trimming cut 7 bases from V and 4 bases from J; bases unmatched to any gene: 3. MiXCR, applied by TCRdb to the 5' RACE reads, yields one record per CDR3 protein. The sample yields a few thousand distinct CDR3 sequences, 5% to 7% seen once. The sequence came from a female donor with early-stage non-small cell lung cancer. Sequenced here: lung tumor tissue, sampled at surgery. The rearrangement joins TRBV12-3 or TRBV12-4 to TRBJ2-2, with 10 bases aligning to TRBD2. CDR3 region: CASNVAGGTGELFF. The DNA for the CDR3 is TGTGCCAGCAACGTAGCGGGAGGCACCGGGGAGCTGTTTTTT.